This TCR beta chain was identified during a study of cytomegalovirus exposure and HLA in healthy donors. Vbeta (60) and Jbeta (13) primers were used in the PCR. Data came from immunoSEQ multiplex PCR; TCRdb stores just in-frame clones and leaves some out. This sample yields some 150,000 clones, of which about three quarters are seen a single time; roughly 4.2% belongs to the top ten. Study observations and caveats: Later analysis suggested most CMV-associated TCR beta chains were HLA-restricted. Specific recognition of CMV antigens was confirmed in vitro for a few chains (all CMV-associated). What was likely a sequencing artifact was a cluster of highly shared sequence variants.

This CDR3 is 15 amino acids long. The germline CDR1 and CDR2 sequences are MNHEY and SMNVEV (reference sequence). V shed 2 bases and J shed 0 bases, with 7 bases lying between them. This clone was seen only once. Its target is not known. The genes are TRBV27 and TRBJ2-2; D uncertain. This sequence originates from a male donor in good health and CMV-seronegative. Material: PBMCs. The CDR3 bases are TGTGCCAGCAGTTTAAATCAGGCGAACACCGGGGAGCTGTTTTTT. It translates to CASSLNQANTGELFF.